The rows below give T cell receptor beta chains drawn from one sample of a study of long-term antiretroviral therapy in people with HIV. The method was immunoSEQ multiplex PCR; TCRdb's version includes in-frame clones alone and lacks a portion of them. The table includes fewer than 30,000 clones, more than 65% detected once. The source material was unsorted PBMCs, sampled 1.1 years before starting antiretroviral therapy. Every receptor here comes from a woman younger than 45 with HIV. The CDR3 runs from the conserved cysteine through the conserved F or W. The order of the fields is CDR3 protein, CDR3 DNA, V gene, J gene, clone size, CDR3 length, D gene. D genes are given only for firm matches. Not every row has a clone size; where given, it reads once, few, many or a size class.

cdr3_aa: CASGLQSTDTQYF
cdr3_nt: TGTGCTAGTGGTTTGCAAAGCACAGATACGCAGTATTTT
v_call: TRBV12-5
j_call: TRBJ2-3
clone_size: .
cdr3_length: 13
d_call: .

cdr3_aa: CASSGYTGTGYGYTF
cdr3_nt: TGTGCCAGCAGCGGCTACACCGGGACAGGATATGGCTACACCTTC
v_call: TRBV9
j_call: TRBJ1-2
clone_size: few
cdr3_length: 15
d_call: TRBD1

cdr3_aa: CSARAGSAFF
cdr3_nt: TGCAGTGCTCGAGCGGGATCAGCTTTCTTT
v_call: TRBV20-1
j_call: TRBJ1-1
clone_size: .
cdr3_length: 10
d_call: .

cdr3_aa: CSVPEQGIKGYTF
cdr3_nt: TGCAGCGTTCCGGAGCAGGGCATAAAAGGCTACACCTTC
v_call: TRBV29-1
j_call: TRBJ1-2
clone_size: .
cdr3_length: 13
d_call: .

cdr3_aa: CASSLTSGGADTQYF
cdr3_nt: TGTGCCAGCAGCTTGACTAGCGGGGGGGCGGATACGCAGTATTTT
v_call: TRBV6-6
j_call: TRBJ2-3
clone_size: .
cdr3_length: 15
d_call: TRBD2

cdr3_aa: CASSFSNEKLFF
cdr3_nt: TGTGCCAGCAGCTTTTCAAATGAAAAACTGTTTTTT
v_call: TRBV11-2
j_call: TRBJ1-4
clone_size: .
cdr3_length: 12
d_call: .

cdr3_aa: CASSQDGFEAFF
cdr3_nt: TGCGCCAGCAGCCAAGACGGATTTGAAGCTTTCTTT
v_call: TRBV4-1
j_call: TRBJ1-1
clone_size: .
cdr3_length: 12
d_call: .

cdr3_aa: CASSELAREQFF
cdr3_nt: TGCGCCAGCAGCGAATTAGCTCGTGAGCAGTTCTTC
v_call: TRBV5-1
j_call: TRBJ2-1
clone_size: .
cdr3_length: 12
d_call: .

cdr3_aa: CASSLQGAQVYGYTF
cdr3_nt: TGTGCCAGCTCACTACAGGGGGCGCAGGTCTATGGCTACACCTTC
v_call: TRBV18
j_call: TRBJ1-2
clone_size: .
cdr3_length: 15
d_call: TRBD1

cdr3_aa: CASSVGREGNQPQHF
cdr3_nt: TGTGCCAGCAGTGTAGGGAGGGAGGGCAATCAGCCCCAGCATTTT
v_call: TRBV2
j_call: TRBJ1-5
clone_size: once
cdr3_length: 15
d_call: .

cdr3_aa: CASSVTTGGGPQHF
cdr3_nt: TGTGCCAGCAGCGTAACCACAGGGGGCGGGCCCCAGCATTTT
v_call: TRBV9
j_call: TRBJ1-5
clone_size: .
cdr3_length: 14
d_call: TRBD1

cdr3_aa: CASRRDGYSNQPQHF
cdr3_nt: TGTGCCAGCAGGCGGGACGGTTATAGCAATCAGCCCCAGCATTTT
v_call: TRBV2
j_call: TRBJ1-5
clone_size: .
cdr3_length: 15
d_call: .

cdr3_aa: CASSWVQGSNQPQHF
cdr3_nt: TGTGCCAGTAGTTGGGTTCAGGGAAGCAATCAGCCCCAGCATTTT
v_call: TRBV19
j_call: TRBJ1-5
clone_size: .
cdr3_length: 15
d_call: .

cdr3_aa: CATRGGALNTEAFF
cdr3_nt: TGTGCCACTCGGGGGGGGGCGCTGAACACTGAAGCTTTCTTT
v_call: TRBV6-6
j_call: TRBJ1-1
clone_size: .
cdr3_length: 14
d_call: .

cdr3_aa: CASSTGTGPYEQYF
cdr3_nt: TGTGCCAGCTCTACCGGGACAGGGCCCTACGAGCAGTACTTC
v_call: TRBV27
j_call: TRBJ2-7
clone_size: .
cdr3_length: 14
d_call: TRBD1

cdr3_aa: CSVSGVDYGYTF
cdr3_nt: TGCAGCGTTTCGGGGGTTGACTATGGCTACACCTTC
v_call: TRBV29-1
j_call: TRBJ1-2
clone_size: .
cdr3_length: 12
d_call: .

cdr3_aa: CASSQVLSGDYGYTF
cdr3_nt: TGTGCCAGCAGCCAAGTTCTTTCAGGAGACTATGGCTACACCTTC
v_call: TRBV4-2
j_call: TRBJ1-2
clone_size: .
cdr3_length: 15
d_call: .

cdr3_aa: CASSESLQGRNEQFF
cdr3_nt: TGTGCCAGCAGTGAATCCCTACAGGGAAGGAATGAGCAGTTCTTC
v_call: TRBV2
j_call: TRBJ2-1
clone_size: .
cdr3_length: 15
d_call: .

cdr3_aa: CASSHEGTVTDTQYF
cdr3_nt: TGTGCCAGCAGCCATGAGGGGACGGTCACAGATACGCAGTATTTT
v_call: TRBV4-2
j_call: TRBJ2-3
clone_size: .
cdr3_length: 15
d_call: .

cdr3_aa: CASRGLTGAGELFF
cdr3_nt: TGTGCCAGTCGGGGTTTGACGGGGGCCGGGGAGCTGTTTTTT
v_call: TRBV27
j_call: TRBJ2-2
clone_size: few
cdr3_length: 14
d_call: .

cdr3_aa: CSALSWGELFF
cdr3_nt: TGCAGTGCCCTCTCGTGGGGGGAGCTGTTTTTT
v_call: TRBV20-1
j_call: TRBJ2-2
clone_size: .
cdr3_length: 11
d_call: .

cdr3_aa: CASSWTGLDGYTF
cdr3_nt: TGTGCCAGCAGTTGGACAGGGTTGGATGGCTACACCTTC
v_call: TRBV6-1
j_call: TRBJ1-2
clone_size: .
cdr3_length: 13
d_call: TRBD1

cdr3_aa: CASSQTGGHTEAFF
cdr3_nt: TGTGCCAGCTCACAGACAGGGGGACACACTGAAGCTTTCTTT
v_call: TRBV18
j_call: TRBJ1-1
clone_size: .
cdr3_length: 14
d_call: TRBD1

cdr3_aa: CASSQQGAFVNGYTF
cdr3_nt: TGTGCCAGCAGCCAACAGGGGGCATTTGTGAATGGCTACACCTTC
v_call: TRBV7-3
j_call: TRBJ1-2
clone_size: .
cdr3_length: 15
d_call: TRBD1

cdr3_aa: CASSPIAGGARTGELFF
cdr3_nt: TGTGCCAGCAGTCCAATCGCAGGGGGCGCGAGGACCGGGGAGCTGTTTTTT
v_call: TRBV27
j_call: TRBJ2-2
clone_size: .
cdr3_length: 17
d_call: TRBD1

cdr3_aa: CASSYTRDGRGYTF
cdr3_nt: TGTGCCAGCAGTTACACCAGGGACGGCAGGGGCTACACCTTC
v_call: TRBV6-5
j_call: TRBJ1-2
clone_size: .
cdr3_length: 14
d_call: .

cdr3_aa: CASRFDFGPGANVLTF
cdr3_nt: TGTGCCAGCAGATTCGATTTTGGACCCGGGGCCAACGTCCTGACTTTC
v_call: TRBV7-8
j_call: TRBJ2-6
clone_size: .
cdr3_length: 16
d_call: .

cdr3_aa: CASSPDSGRPDYGYTF
cdr3_nt: TGTGCCAGCAGCCCCGATTCCGGCAGGCCGGACTATGGCTACACCTTC
v_call: TRBV25-1
j_call: TRBJ1-2
clone_size: .
cdr3_length: 16
d_call: .

cdr3_aa: CASTKDRRSYTF
cdr3_nt: TGTGCCAGCACCAAGGACAGACGCAGCTACACCTTC
v_call: TRBV2
j_call: TRBJ1-2
clone_size: .
cdr3_length: 12
d_call: .

cdr3_aa: CASSMGQRGNQPQHF
cdr3_nt: TGTGCCAGCAGCATGGGACAGAGAGGCAATCAGCCCCAGCATTTT
v_call: TRBV5-5
j_call: TRBJ1-5
clone_size: few
cdr3_length: 15
d_call: TRBD1

cdr3_aa: CASSAAAGIGQPQHF
cdr3_nt: TGTGCCAGCAGCGCCGCGGCAGGGATAGGTCAGCCCCAGCATTTT
v_call: TRBV9
j_call: TRBJ1-5
clone_size: once
cdr3_length: 15
d_call: .